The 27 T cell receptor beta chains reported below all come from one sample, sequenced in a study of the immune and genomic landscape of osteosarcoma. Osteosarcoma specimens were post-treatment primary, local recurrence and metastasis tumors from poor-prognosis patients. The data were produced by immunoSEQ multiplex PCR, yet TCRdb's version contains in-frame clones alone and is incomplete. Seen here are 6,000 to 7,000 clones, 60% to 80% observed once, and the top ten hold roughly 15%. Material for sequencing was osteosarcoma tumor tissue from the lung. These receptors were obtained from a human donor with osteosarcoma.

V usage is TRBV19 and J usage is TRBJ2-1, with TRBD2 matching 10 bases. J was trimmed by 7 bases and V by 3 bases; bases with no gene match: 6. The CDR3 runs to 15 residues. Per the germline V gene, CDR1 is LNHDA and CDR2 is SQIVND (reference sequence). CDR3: CASSMVAGGRNEQFF. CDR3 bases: TGTGCCAGTAGTATGGTAGCGGGGGGCAGGAATGAGCAGTTCTTC.

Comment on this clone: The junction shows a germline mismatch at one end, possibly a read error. Here the CDR3 DNA reads TGCGCCAGCAGCCCGTTCGGGATGGGCGATGGCTACACCTTC. It encodes CASSPFGMGDGYTF. The chain joins TRBV5-4 to TRBJ1-2; D uncertain. This CDR3 is 14 amino acids long. Per germline, CDR1 SGHNT and CDR2 YYREEE (reference sequence).

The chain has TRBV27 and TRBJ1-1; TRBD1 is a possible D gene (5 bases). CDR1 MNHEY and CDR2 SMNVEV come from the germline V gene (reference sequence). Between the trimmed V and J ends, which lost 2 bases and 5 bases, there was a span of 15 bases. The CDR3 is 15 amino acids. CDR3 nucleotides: TGTGCCAGCAGTTTAAGGGGCGGGGTAGAAACTGAAGCTTTCTTT. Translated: CASSLRGGVETEAFF.

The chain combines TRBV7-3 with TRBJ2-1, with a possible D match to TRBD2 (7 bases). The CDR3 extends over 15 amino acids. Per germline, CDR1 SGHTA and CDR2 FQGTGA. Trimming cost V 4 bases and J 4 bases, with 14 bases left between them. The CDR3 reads CASSSTRGGYNEQFF. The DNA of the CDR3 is TGTGCCAGCAGCTCCACTAGGGGGGGATACAATGAGCAGTTCTTC.

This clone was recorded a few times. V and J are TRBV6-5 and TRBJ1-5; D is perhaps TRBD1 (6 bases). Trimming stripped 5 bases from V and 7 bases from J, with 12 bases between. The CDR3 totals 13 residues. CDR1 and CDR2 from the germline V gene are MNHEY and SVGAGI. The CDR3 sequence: CASSPGVMQPQHF. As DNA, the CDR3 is TGTGCCAGCAGTCCAGGGGTTATGCAGCCCCAGCATTTT.

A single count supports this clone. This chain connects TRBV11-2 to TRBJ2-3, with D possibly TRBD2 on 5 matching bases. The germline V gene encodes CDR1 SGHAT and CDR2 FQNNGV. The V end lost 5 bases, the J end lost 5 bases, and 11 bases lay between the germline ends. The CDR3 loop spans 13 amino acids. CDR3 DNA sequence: TGTGCCAGCAGCCCTAATCGGGGAGATACGCAGTATTTT. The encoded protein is CASSPNRGDTQYF.

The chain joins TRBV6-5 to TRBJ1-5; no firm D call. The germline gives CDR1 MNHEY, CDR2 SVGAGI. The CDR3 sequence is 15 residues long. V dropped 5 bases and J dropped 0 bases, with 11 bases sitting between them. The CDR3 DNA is TGTGCCAGCAGTCTTGACATGCATAGCAATCAGCCCCAGCATTTT. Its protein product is CASSLDMHSNQPQHF.

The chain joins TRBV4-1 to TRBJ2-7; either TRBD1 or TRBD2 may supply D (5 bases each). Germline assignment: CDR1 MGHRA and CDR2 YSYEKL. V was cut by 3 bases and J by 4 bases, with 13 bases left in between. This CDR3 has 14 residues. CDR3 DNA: TGCGCCAGCAGCCAGCCTGACAGACTATACGAGCAGTACTTC. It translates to CASSQPDRLYEQYF.

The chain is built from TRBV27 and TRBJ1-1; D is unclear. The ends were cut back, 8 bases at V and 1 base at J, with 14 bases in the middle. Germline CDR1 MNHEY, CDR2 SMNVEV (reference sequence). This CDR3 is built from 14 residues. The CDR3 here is CASSAGLRNTEAFF. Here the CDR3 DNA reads TGTGCCAGCTCGGCAGGCCTAAGGAACACTGAAGCTTTCTTT.

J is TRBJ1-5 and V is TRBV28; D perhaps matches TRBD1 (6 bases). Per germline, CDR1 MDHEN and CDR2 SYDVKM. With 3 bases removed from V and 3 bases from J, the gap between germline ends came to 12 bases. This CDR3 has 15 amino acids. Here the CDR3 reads CASSFTGAYNQPQHF. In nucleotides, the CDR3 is TGTGCCAGCAGTTTTACGGGGGCTTACAATCAGCCCCAGCATTTT.

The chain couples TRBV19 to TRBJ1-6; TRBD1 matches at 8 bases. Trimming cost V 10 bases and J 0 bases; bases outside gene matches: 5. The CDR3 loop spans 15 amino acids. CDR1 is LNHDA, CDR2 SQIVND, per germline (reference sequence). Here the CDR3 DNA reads TGTGCCACGAGGGACAGGAGCTCCTATAATTCACCCCTCCACTTT. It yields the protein CATRDRSSYNSPLHF.

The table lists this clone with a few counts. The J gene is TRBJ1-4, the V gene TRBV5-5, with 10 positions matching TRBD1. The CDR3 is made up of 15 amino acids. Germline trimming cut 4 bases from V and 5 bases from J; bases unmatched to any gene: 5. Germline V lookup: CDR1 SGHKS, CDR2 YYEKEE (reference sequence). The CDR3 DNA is TGTGCCAGCAGCGTCGAGGGACAGGGGAATGAAAAACTGTTTTTT. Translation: CASSVEGQGNEKLFF.

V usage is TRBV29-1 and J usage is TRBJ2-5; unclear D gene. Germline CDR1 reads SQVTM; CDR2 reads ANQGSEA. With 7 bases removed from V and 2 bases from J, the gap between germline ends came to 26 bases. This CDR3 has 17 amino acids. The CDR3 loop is CSAILPAANQVQETQYF. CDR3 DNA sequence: TGCAGCGCAATCCTACCCGCAGCGAATCAGGTACAAGAGACCCAGTACTTC.

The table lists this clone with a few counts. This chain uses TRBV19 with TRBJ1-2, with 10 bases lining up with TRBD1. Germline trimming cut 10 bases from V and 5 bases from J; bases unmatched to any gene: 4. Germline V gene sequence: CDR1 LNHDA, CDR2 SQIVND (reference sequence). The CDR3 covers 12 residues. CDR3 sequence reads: CAIRQGAYGYTF. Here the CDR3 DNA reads TGTGCCATCAGACAGGGGGCTTATGGCTACACCTTC.

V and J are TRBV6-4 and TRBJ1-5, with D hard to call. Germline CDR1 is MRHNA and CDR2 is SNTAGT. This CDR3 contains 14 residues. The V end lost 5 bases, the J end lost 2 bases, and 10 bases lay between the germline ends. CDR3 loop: CASSKEGGNQPQHF. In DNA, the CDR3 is TGTGCCAGCAGTAAAGAGGGCGGCAATCAGCCCCAGCATTTT.

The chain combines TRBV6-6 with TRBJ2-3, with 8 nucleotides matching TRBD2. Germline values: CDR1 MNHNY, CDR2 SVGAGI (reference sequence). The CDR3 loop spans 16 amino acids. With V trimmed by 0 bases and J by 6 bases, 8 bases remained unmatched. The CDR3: CASSYSGAGVLDTQYF. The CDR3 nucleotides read TGTGCCAGCAGTTACTCGGGAGCGGGAGTACTTGATACGCAGTATTTT.

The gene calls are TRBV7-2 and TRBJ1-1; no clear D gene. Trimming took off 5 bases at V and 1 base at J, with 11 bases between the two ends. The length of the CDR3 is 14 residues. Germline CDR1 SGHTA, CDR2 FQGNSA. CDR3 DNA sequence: TGTGCCAGCAGCCTAGATTTGGGGAACACTGAAGCTTTCTTT. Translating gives CASSLDLGNTEAFF.

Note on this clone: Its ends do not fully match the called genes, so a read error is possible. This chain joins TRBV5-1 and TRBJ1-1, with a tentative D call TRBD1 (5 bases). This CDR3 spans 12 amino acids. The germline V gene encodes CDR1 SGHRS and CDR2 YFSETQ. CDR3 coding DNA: TGCGCCAGCAGCTTGTGGGGGGGTGAATCTTTCTTT. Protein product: CASSLWGGESFF.

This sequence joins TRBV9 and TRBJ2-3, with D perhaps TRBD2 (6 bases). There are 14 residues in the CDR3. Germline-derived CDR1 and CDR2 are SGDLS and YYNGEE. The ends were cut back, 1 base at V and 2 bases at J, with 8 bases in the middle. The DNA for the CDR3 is TGTGCCAGCAGCGTATGGAGGGACACAGATACGCAGTATTTT. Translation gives CASSVWRDTDTQYF.

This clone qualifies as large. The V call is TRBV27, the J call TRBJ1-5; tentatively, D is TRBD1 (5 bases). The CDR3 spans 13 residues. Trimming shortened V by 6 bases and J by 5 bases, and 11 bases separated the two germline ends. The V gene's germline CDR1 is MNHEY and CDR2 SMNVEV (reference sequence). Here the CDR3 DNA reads TGTGCCAGCAGCTTTGACAGTTATCAGCCCCAGCATTTT. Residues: CASSFDSYQPQHF.

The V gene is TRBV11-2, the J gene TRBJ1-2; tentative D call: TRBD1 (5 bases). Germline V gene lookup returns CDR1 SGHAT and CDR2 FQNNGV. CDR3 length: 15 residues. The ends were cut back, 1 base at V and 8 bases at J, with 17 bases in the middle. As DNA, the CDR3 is TGTGCCAGCAGCTTAGGGGGGACGGGGTCATGGGGCTACACCTTC. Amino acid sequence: CASSLGGTGSWGYTF.

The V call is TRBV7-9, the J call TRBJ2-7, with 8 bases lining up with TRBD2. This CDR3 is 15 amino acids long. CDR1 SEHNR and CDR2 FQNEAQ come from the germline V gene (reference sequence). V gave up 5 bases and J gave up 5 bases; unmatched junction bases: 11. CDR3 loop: CASSGGTRGSHEQYF. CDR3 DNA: TGTGCCAGCAGCGGCGGGACTAGGGGTTCCCACGAGCAGTACTTC.

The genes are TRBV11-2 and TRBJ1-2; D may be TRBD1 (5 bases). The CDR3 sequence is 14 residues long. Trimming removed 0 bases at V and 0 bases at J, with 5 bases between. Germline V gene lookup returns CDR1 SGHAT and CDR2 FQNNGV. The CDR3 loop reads CASSLDRANYGYTF. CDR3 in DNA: TGTGCCAGCAGCTTAGACAGGGCTAACTATGGCTACACCTTC.

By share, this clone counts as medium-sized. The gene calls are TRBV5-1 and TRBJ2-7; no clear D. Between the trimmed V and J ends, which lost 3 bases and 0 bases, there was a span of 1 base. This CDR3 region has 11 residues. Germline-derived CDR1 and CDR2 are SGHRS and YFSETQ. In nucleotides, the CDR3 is TGCGCCAGCAGCTCCTCCTACGAGCAGTACTTC. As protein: CASSSSYEQYF.

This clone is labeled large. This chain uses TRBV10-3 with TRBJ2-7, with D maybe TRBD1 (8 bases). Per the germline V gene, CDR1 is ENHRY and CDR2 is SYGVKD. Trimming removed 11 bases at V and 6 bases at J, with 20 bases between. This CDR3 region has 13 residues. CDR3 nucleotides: TGTGCCGTCTCGGGACTACAGGGGGGCGAGCAGTACTTC. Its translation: CAVSGLQGGEQYF.

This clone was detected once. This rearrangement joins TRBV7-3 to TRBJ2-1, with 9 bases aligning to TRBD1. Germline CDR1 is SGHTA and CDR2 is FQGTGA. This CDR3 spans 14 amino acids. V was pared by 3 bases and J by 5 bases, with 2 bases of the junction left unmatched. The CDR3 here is CASSFGQGNNEQFF. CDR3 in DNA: TGTGCCAGCAGCTTCGGACAGGGGAACAATGAGCAGTTCTTC.

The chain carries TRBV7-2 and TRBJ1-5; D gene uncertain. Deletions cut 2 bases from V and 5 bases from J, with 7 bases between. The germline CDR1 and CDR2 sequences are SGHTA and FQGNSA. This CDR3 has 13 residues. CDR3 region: CASSLSAHQPQHF. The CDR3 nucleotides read TGTGCCAGCAGCTTATCGGCCCATCAGCCCCAGCATTTT.